This T cell receptor beta chain came from a study of blood T cell repertoires in COVID-19. On the study more broadly: Both acute and convalescent COVID-19 samples were obtained from the United States, Italy and Spain.

The protocol was immunoSEQ multiplex PCR, while the TCRdb copy is restricted to in-frame clones and leaves out a portion. Of some 400,000 clones listed, roughly 90% are singletons. Living in 24 US areas, the participants were between roughly 18 and 90 years of age. CDR1 MNHEY and CDR2 SVGEGT come from the germline V gene. The V and J ends lost 2 bases and 2 bases, in that order; junction bases with no gene match: 3. The CDR3 has 15 residues. The source of this sequence is a woman aged 40 to 49 who had been exposed to COVID-19. The rearrangement uses TRBV6-2 or TRBV6-3 and TRBJ1-5, with 7 bases lining up with TRBD1. Sequences were obtained from PBMCs or T cells enriched from blood (not recorded which). CDR3 loop: CASSYPGTGNQPQHF. The CDR3 bases are TGTGCCAGCAGTTACCCCGGGACAGGCAATCAGCCCCAGCATTTT.